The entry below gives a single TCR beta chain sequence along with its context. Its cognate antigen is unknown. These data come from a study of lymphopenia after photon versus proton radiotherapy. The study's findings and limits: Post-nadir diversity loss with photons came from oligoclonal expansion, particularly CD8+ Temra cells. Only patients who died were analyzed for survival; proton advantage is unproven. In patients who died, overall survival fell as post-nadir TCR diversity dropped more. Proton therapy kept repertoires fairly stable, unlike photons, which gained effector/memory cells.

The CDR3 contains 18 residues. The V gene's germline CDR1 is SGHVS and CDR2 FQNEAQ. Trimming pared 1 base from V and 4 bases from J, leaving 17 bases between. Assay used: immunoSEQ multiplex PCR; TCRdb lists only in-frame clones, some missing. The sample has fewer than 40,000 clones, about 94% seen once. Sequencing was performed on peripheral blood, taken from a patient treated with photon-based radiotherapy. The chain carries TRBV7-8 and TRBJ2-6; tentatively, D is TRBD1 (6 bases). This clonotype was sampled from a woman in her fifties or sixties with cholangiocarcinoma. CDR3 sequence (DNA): TGTGCCAGCAGCTTAGGACGGGTGGGGGCGACCGGGGCCAACGTCCTGACTTTC. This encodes CASSLGRVGATGANVLTF.